This TCR beta chain comes out of a study of T cells in localized non-small cell lung cancer. V lost 5 bases and J lost 1, with 18 bases in between. The CDR3 sequence is 16 residues long. The germline V gene has CDR1 MGHRA and CDR2 YSYEKL. Assay: immunoSEQ multiplex PCR; the TCRdb copy retains only in-frame clones and omits some. The sample has about 24,000 clones, 70% to 90% seen once. This clonotype was obtained from a woman aged 40 to 75 with stage III lung adenocarcinoma. Specimen: peripheral blood mononuclear cells, collected before any cancer treatment. The chain links TRBV4-1 to TRBJ2-7; D is undetermined. The CDR3, as DNA: TGCGCCAGCAGCTACTACTTATTAGGGTATTCCTACGAGCAGTACTTC. Translating gives CASSYYLLGYSYEQYF.